This record looks at one TCR beta chain sequence and its context. The source of the sample is a study of T cell changes during pregnancy in multiple sclerosis. Measured with immunoSEQ multiplex PCR; TCRdb has only the in-frame clones, and not every one. This sample has 65,000 to 90,000 clones, with roughly nine tenths found just once. The sequence was obtained from a female donor in good health, serving as a control in a pregnancy study. Some clones in this sample may be carry-over from other donors' samples. Specimen: PBMCs, collected in the first trimester of pregnancy.

The CDR3 protein is CASSSPPEGGYEQYF. The CDR3 DNA sequence: TGTGCCAGCAGCTCGCCTCCCGAGGGTGGGTACGAGCAGTACTTC. The chain is built from TRBV5-4 and TRBJ2-7; possibly TRBD2 for D (5 bases). Deletions cut 3 bases from V and 4 bases from J, with 17 bases between. This CDR3 is built from 15 residues. The germline CDR1 and CDR2 sequences are SGHNT and YYREEE (reference sequence).